These 30 T cell receptor beta chains came from one sample sequenced in a study of shared clonotypes between healthy human individuals. Generated by immunoSEQ multiplex PCR, the TCRdb table keeps only in-frame clones and is missing some. The table includes some 2,000,000 clones, about 95% detected once. It was CD45RO-negative cells, positively selected for CCR7, that made up naive CD8 cells, with terminally differentiated effector memory CD45RA+ cells excluded. Input material: naive CD8+ T cells sorted from blood. The receptors stem from a man between 18 and 35 years old in good health.

This chain joins TRBV7-6 and TRBJ2-1, with 8 nucleotides matching TRBD1. From germline, CDR1 is SGHVS and CDR2 FNYEAQ. The CDR3 is 15 residues long. J lost 5 bases, V lost 5 bases, and 8 bases had no gene match. CDR3 DNA: TGTGCCAGCAGCACCACAGGGGGTAGGCACAATGAGCAGTTCTTC. It encodes CASSTTGGRHNEQFF.

The rearrangement uses TRBV5-1 and TRBJ2-1; the D gene is possibly TRBD2 (6 bases). CDR3 size: 14 residues. Between the trimmed V and J ends, which lost 0 bases and 4 bases, there was a span of 8 bases. CDR1 SGHRS and CDR2 YFSETQ come from the germline V gene. CDR3 coding DNA: TGCGCCAGCAGCTTGGGCGGACTATACAATGAGCAGTTCTTC. Translating gives CASSLGGLYNEQFF.

The CDR3 reads CASIPHGRTSSYEQYF. CDR3 in DNA: TGTGCCAGCATCCCCCACGGGAGGACATCTTCCTACGAGCAGTACTTC. The V gene is TRBV7-6, the J gene TRBJ2-7, with 7 bases lining up with TRBD2. The germline V gene has CDR1 SGHVS and CDR2 FNYEAQ. CDR3 length: 16 residues. J gave up 1 base and V 7 bases, and 13 bases lay outside the gene matches.

The chain couples TRBV28 to TRBJ1-1; D perhaps matches TRBD1 (5 bases). CDR1 is MDHEN and CDR2 is SYDVKM in the germline V gene. The CDR3 has 16 amino acids. The V and J ends lost 2 bases and 0 bases respectively, with 13 bases between them. CDR3 loop: CASSLPGVGMNTEAFF. The CDR3, as DNA: TGTGCCAGCAGTTTACCGGGGGTGGGTATGAACACTGAAGCTTTCTTT.

As for this clone: The same CDR3 also results from other DNA sequences found in this sample. CDR3 protein: CASSVVSSNEQFF. The CDR3 bases are TGTGCCAGCAGCGTAGTTAGTAGCAATGAGCAGTTCTTC. This sequence joins TRBV9 and TRBJ2-1; D is ambiguous. Trimming removed 0 bases from V and 6 bases from J, with 7 bases in between. Germline CDR1 and CDR2: SGDLS and YYNGEE. The CDR3 is 13 amino acids. Filled out from reference TRBV9 and TRBJ2-1, the complete variable domain reads DSGVTQTPKHLITATGQRVTLRCSPRSGDLSVYWYQQSLDQGLQFLIQYYNGEERAKGNILERFSAQQFPDLHSELNLSSLELGDSALYFCASSVVSSNEQFFGPGTRLTVL.

The chain is built from TRBV6-1 and TRBJ2-7, with D hard to call. CDR1 and CDR2 (germline): MNHNS, SASEGT. CDR3 length: 12 amino acids. V was clipped by 0 bases and J by 3 bases, with 3 bases between them. Here the CDR3 reads CASSEAIYEQYF. The DNA of the CDR3 is TGTGCCAGCAGTGAAGCGATCTACGAGCAGTACTTC.

The sample holds one count of this clone. The chain uses TRBV18 and TRBJ2-3, with 8 bases fitting TRBD2. The CDR3 has 17 residues. The germline V gene has CDR1 KGHSH and CDR2 LQKENI. V shed 5 bases, J shed 2 bases, and the junction held 12 bases outside the gene matches. The DNA of the CDR3 is TGTGCCAGCTCATCCCCTCCGGGAGGGGTTAACACAGATACGCAGTATTTT. Amino acid sequence: CASSSPPGGVNTDTQYF.

The rearrangement joins TRBV7-8 to TRBJ1-1; possibly TRBD1 for D (5 bases). CDR3 length: 17 amino acids. Germline CDR1 SGHVS, CDR2 FQNEAQ. The ends were cut back, 5 bases at V and 1 base at J, with 20 bases in the middle. The CDR3 DNA is TGTGCCAGCAGCCGTCCGGCAGGGTATCGGACGAACACTGAAGCTTTCTTT. It translates to CASSRPAGYRTNTEAFF.

This chain joins TRBV28 and TRBJ1-5, with a possible D match to TRBD1 (5 bases). From germline, CDR1 is MDHEN and CDR2 SYDVKM. V shed 1 base and J shed 0 bases, with 10 bases lying between them. This CDR3 contains 16 residues. This chain's CDR3 is CASSLFPGLSNQPQHF. Here the CDR3 DNA reads TGTGCCAGCAGTTTATTTCCGGGGCTTAGCAATCAGCCCCAGCATTTT.

The V call is TRBV7-2, the J call TRBJ1-6, with TRBD1 matching 8 bases. V gave up 1 base and J gave up 14 bases; unmatched junction bases: 7. The CDR3 is 14 amino acids. Germline CDR1 is SGHTA and CDR2 is FQGNSA. The CDR3 region is CASSLDRGSGTLHF. The CDR3 DNA reads as TGTGCCAGCAGCTTAGACAGGGGGTCGGGGACCCTCCACTTT.

This clone was counted a single time. This rearrangement joins TRBV19 to TRBJ2-1; 13 nucleotides line up with TRBD2. The V segment lost 7 bases and the J segment 6 bases; nucleotides outside the gene matches: 6. Germline V CDR1 and CDR2: LNHDA, SQIVND (reference sequence). This CDR3 is 15 amino acids long. The CDR3 coding sequence is TGTGCCAGTACCTCGGGACTAGCGGGGATCAATGAGCAGTTCTTC. Its protein product is CASTSGLAGINEQFF.

The J gene is TRBJ2-3, the V gene TRBV7-8, with 14 bases fitting TRBD2. There are 13 residues in the CDR3. The trim removed 5 bases at V and 11 bases at J, leaving 3 bases unmatched. The germline V gene encodes CDR1 SGHVS and CDR2 FQNEAQ. The CDR3 DNA follows: TGTGCCAGCAGCCCAGGACTAGCGGGGGGGCAGTATTTT. Protein: CASSPGLAGGQYF.

The count of this clone is one. CDR3: CASSPQGAGGQPQHF. As DNA, the CDR3 is TGTGCCAGCAGCCCACAGGGGGCAGGGGGTCAGCCCCAGCATTTT. The J gene is TRBJ1-5, the V gene TRBV7-9, with 9 positions matching TRBD1. V lost 5 bases, J lost 6 bases, and 8 bases stayed unmatched. The CDR3 consists of 15 residues. CDR1 and CDR2 (germline): SEHNR, FQNEAQ (reference sequence).

The chain carries TRBV6-5 and TRBJ2-1, with D possibly being TRBD1 (6 bases). There are 12 residues in the CDR3. Trimming removed 6 bases from V and 7 bases from J, with 10 bases in between. CDR1 and CDR2 from the germline V gene are MNHEY and SVGAGI. The CDR3: CASSSQGNEQFF. The CDR3 nucleotides are TGTGCCAGCAGCTCACAGGGAAATGAGCAGTTCTTC.

This sequence joins TRBV5-1 and TRBJ2-7, with 9 nucleotides matching TRBD1. Germline CDR1 SGHRS, CDR2 YFSETQ. V dropped 2 bases and J dropped 4; count of bases not matched to a gene: 7. The CDR3 length is 15 residues. For the CDR3, the DNA is TGCGCCAGCAGCTTCTTTCGGGACAGGGAGTACGAGCAGTACTTC. Amino acids: CASSFFRDREYEQYF.

The J gene is TRBJ1-2, the V gene TRBV4-1; D uncertain. The CDR3 length is 16 residues. Germline-derived CDR1 and CDR2 are MGHRA and YSYEKL. V shed 4 bases and J shed 0 bases, with 15 bases lying between them. In DNA form, the CDR3 reads TGCGCCAGCAGCCCCCCGAGGCAGGATGCTAACTATGGCTACACCTTC. Translating it yields CASSPPRQDANYGYTF.

This chain links TRBV4-3 with TRBJ2-7, with 7 nucleotides matching TRBD2. The germline V gene encodes CDR1 LGHNA and CDR2 YSLEER. This CDR3 is 15 amino acids long. The trim removed 4 bases at V and 3 bases at J, leaving 9 bases unmatched. In nucleotides, the CDR3 is TGCGCCAGCAGCCCGAATAGCGGGCCAGGCTACGAGCAGTACTTC. This translates into CASSPNSGPGYEQYF.

V gene TRBV27 combines with J gene TRBJ1-1; D not resolved. Germline loops: CDR1 MNHEY, CDR2 SMNVEV (reference sequence). The CDR3 length is 18 residues. Deletions cut 6 bases from V and 0 bases from J, with 23 bases between. For the CDR3, the DNA is TGTGCCAGCAGACGGGAACAGATCGTGGTAGGATTGAACACTGAAGCTTTCTTT. Protein product: CASRREQIVVGLNTEAFF.

This clone appeared once. The CDR3 sequence is CAWRDRPLGETQYF. The DNA of the CDR3 is TGTGCCTGGAGGGACAGGCCCCTGGGGGAGACCCAGTACTTC. The V gene is TRBV30, the J gene TRBJ2-5, with 7 bases lining up with TRBD1. Germline V lookup: CDR1 GTSNPN, CDR2 SVGIG (reference sequence). The J segment lost 5 bases and the V segment lost 3 bases, leaving 9 bases of the junction unmatched. The CDR3 totals 14 residues.

DNA for the CDR3: TGTGCCAGCAGCTTCGACAGCCCAAAGGGCTACGAGCAGTACTTC. Encoded protein: CASSFDSPKGYEQYF. The chain couples TRBV7-9 to TRBJ2-7; D might be TRBD1 (5 bases). The CDR3 consists of 15 residues. V was pared by 3 bases and J by 3 bases, with 15 bases between. Germline V CDR1 and CDR2: SEHNR, FQNEAQ (reference sequence).

The chain has TRBV9 and TRBJ1-5; TRBD1 is a possible D gene (5 bases). Germline V gene data show CDR1 as SGDLS and CDR2 as YYNGEE. The V end lost 0 bases, the J end lost 10 bases, and 17 bases lay between the germline ends. The CDR3 is 15 amino acids. The CDR3 DNA follows: TGTGCCAGCAGCGTAGGGGGGAGGCAGGTCGAACCCCAGCATTTT. Its translation: CASSVGGRQVEPQHF.

The chain joins TRBV27 to TRBJ2-5; a weak D match, TRBD1 (6 bases). Between the trimmed V and J ends, which lost 3 bases and 1 base, there was a span of 9 bases. CDR3 size: 14 residues. Germline V lookup: CDR1 MNHEY, CDR2 SMNVEV (reference sequence). The CDR3 reads CASSFRGPQETQYF. CDR3 nucleotide sequence: TGTGCCAGCAGTTTCAGGGGACCCCAAGAGACCCAGTACTTC.

The CDR3 region is CASSKAGTETIYEQYF. In DNA, the CDR3 is TGTGCCAGCAGCAAAGCCGGGACCGAAACCATCTACGAGCAGTACTTC. This chain uses TRBV11-2 with TRBJ2-7; D is tentatively TRBD1 or TRBD2 (5 bases each). Germline V gene sequence: CDR1 SGHAT, CDR2 FQNNGV. CDR3 length equals 16 residues. V was cut by 5 bases and J by 3 bases, with 20 bases left in between.

The rearrangement joins TRBV4-3 to TRBJ2-1; D unresolved. The CDR3 extends over 13 amino acids. Trimming stripped 2 bases from V and 9 bases from J, with 11 bases between. Germline V CDR1 and CDR2: LGHNA, YSLEER. CDR3 loop: CASSQSPGGEQFF. CDR3 in DNA: TGCGCCAGCAGCCAAAGCCCAGGCGGTGAGCAGTTCTTC.

A single count supports this clone. The chain has TRBV19 and TRBJ2-3; the match to TRBD2 covers 13 bases. Germline V gene data show CDR1 as LNHDA and CDR2 as SQIVND (reference sequence). After removal of 6 bases from V and 2 bases from J, the junction contained 2 bases not matched to a gene. CDR3 size: 15 residues. DNA for the CDR3: TGTGCCAGTAGCGGACTAGCGGGGGTCACAGATACGCAGTATTTT. Its protein product is CASSGLAGVTDTQYF.

Only one count was recorded for this clone. The rearrangement joins TRBV11-2 to TRBJ1-1; unclear D gene. This CDR3 is built from 10 residues. Germline V gives CDR1 SGHAT, CDR2 FQNNGV. Trimming cost V 3 bases and J 11 bases, with 7 bases left between them. Here the CDR3 DNA reads TGTGCCAGCAGCTTGAACCAGGCTTTCTTT. Amino acids: CASSLNQAFF.

This chain links TRBV10-3 with TRBJ1-5; D perhaps matches TRBD1 (6 bases). The CDR3 extends over 15 amino acids. Germline V lookup: CDR1 ENHRY, CDR2 SYGVKD. V lost 0 bases to trimming and J lost 6 bases, with 12 bases between them. The CDR3 sequence is CAISESGGGGQPQHF. In nucleotides, the CDR3 is TGTGCCATCAGTGAGTCTGGAGGGGGTGGTCAGCCCCAGCATTTT.

The chain employs TRBV2 and TRBJ2-2; D gene uncertain. The germline CDR1 and CDR2 sequences are SNHLY and FYNNEI. V was cut by 6 bases and J by 7 bases, with 9 bases left in between. The CDR3 spans 12 residues. The chain's CDR3 is CASRVPGGELFF. In DNA, the CDR3 is TGTGCCAGCAGGGTACCAGGCGGGGAGCTGTTTTTT.

The chain joins TRBV5-6 to TRBJ1-4; the D is unclear. Germline CDR1 is SGHDT and CDR2 is YYEEEE. The CDR3 has 13 residues. The V and J ends lost 1 base and 7 bases respectively, with 8 bases between them. CDR3 loop: CASSLQEGEKLFF. In DNA form, the CDR3 reads TGTGCCAGCAGCTTGCAAGAAGGTGAAAAACTGTTTTTT.

CDR3 bases: TGTGCCAGCAGTGAAGGCGGGGGGAGGGAAAAACTGTTTTTT. It translates to CASSEGGGREKLFF. V gene TRBV2 combines with J gene TRBJ1-4; perhaps TRBD1 as D (5 bases). Germline CDR1 SNHLY, CDR2 FYNNEI. There are 14 residues in the CDR3. Trimming stripped 1 base from V and 8 bases from J, with 11 bases between.